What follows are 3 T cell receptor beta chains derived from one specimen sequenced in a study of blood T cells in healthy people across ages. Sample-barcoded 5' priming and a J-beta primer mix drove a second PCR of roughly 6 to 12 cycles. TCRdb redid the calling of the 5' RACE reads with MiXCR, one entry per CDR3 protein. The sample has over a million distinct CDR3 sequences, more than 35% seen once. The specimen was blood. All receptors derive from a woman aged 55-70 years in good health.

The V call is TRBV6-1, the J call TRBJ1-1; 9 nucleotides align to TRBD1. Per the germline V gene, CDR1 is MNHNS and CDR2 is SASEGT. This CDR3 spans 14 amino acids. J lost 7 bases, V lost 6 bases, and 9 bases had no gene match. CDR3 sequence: CASRARTGVGEAFF. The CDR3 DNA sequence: TGTGCCAGCAGGGCAAGGACAGGGGTCGGTGAAGCTTTCTTT.

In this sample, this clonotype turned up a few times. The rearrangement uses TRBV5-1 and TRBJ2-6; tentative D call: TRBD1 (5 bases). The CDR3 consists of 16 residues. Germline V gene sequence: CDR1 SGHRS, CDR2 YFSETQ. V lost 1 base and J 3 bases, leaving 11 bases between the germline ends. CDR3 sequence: CASSLPRGFGANVLTF. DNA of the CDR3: TGCGCCAGCAGCTTGCCAAGGGGATTTGGGGCCAACGTCCTGACTTTC.

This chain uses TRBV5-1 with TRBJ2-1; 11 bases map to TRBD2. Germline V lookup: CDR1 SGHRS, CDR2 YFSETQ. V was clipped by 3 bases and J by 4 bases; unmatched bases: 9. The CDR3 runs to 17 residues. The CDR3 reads CASSSGLAGLLYNEQFF. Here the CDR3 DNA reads TGCGCCAGCAGCTCCGGACTAGCGGGCCTCCTTTACAATGAGCAGTTCTTC. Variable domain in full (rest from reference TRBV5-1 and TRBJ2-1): KAGVTQTPRYLIKTRGQQVTLSCSPISGHRSVSWYQQTPGQGLQFLFEYFSETQRNKGNFPGRFSGRQFSNSRSEMNVSTLELGDSALYLCASSSGLAGLLYNEQFFGPGTRLTVL.